This T cell receptor (beta chain) was observed in a study of OX40 agonist ivuxolimab in advanced cancers. Study-wide background: The dose-escalation cohort was over 65% male, with a mean age of about 56 years, ranging about 23 to 90. Anti-PD-1, anti-PD-L1 or anti-CTLA-4 therapy given earlier was allowed, and approximately 43% had some. General study points: Dose levels from 0.1 to 3.0 mg/kg saw CD4+ and CD8+ blood T cells expand clonally by week 6.

Comment on this clone: Antigen unknown.

The protocol was immunoSEQ multiplex PCR, while the TCRdb copy is restricted to in-frame clones and leaves out a portion. The table shows tens of thousands of clones, with about 93% occurring only once. The sequences come from CD4+ or CD8+ T cells sorted from blood, collected in a trial of the OX40 agonist ivuxolimab. The clonotype originates from an adult with an advanced solid tumor such as melanoma, head and neck, liver or kidney cancer.

The CDR3 region has the DNA TGTGCCAGCAGCGCGCGGACAGAGTACCAAGAGACCCAGTACTTC. Its translation: CASSARTEYQETQYF. The gene calls are TRBV7-9 and TRBJ2-5; D is possibly TRBD1 (6 bases). The CDR3 covers 15 residues. Trimming left V 5 bases short and J 0 bases short, with 13 bases between. Germline V gene sequence: CDR1 SEHNR, CDR2 FQNEAQ (reference sequence).